What follows is one TCR beta chain and its context. Nominally healthy donors provided the samples, though records likely missed some immune exposures. The data are from a study of cytomegalovirus exposure and HLA in healthy donors. Germline V CDR1 and CDR2: SGHVS, FNYEAQ. Trimming took 1 base from V and 3 from J; bases not matched to a gene: 6. This CDR3 region has 16 residues. Both 60 Vbeta primers and 13 Jbeta primers went into the PCR. TCRdb keeps only in-frame clones here, not all; method: immunoSEQ multiplex PCR. This sample yields about 150,000 clones, of which about three quarters are seen a single time; more than 9% belongs to the top ten.

The sequenced sample consisted of PBMCs. This clonotype originated in a man aged 25-45 years in good health and CMV-seropositive. The rearrangement joins TRBV7-6 to TRBJ2-1; 7 bases fit TRBD1. CDR3 nucleotide sequence: TGTGCCAGCAGCTTAGTGAGGGGACAGTACTACAATGAGCAGTTCTTC. Translating gives CASSLVRGQYYNEQFF.